Listed below are T cell receptor beta chains from one sample, sequenced in a study of T cell responses to AZD1222 COVID-19 vaccine. Repertoires were generated with immunoSEQ multiplex PCR, while TCRdb's copy carries only in-frame clones and drops some. The data contain 90,000 to 130,000 clones, about 86% of them singletons. Specimen: peripheral blood, collected on day 0 of AZD1222 vaccination. The receptors were sampled from an adult in good health. CDR3s include the opening cysteine and the closing phenylalanine or tryptophan. Each record gives: clone size, V gene, CDR3 protein. Clone size appears in some rows only: once, few, many, or a class for an expanded clone.

clone size: few
V gene: TRBV28
CDR3 protein: CASSPSYYGYTF

clone size: NA
V gene: TRBV5-1
CDR3 protein: CASSTGQGAYEQYF

clone size: NA
V gene: TRBV19
CDR3 protein: CASSRDVPFSGNTIYF

clone size: once
V gene: TRBV16
CDR3 protein: CASSQRGMNTEAFF

clone size: few
V gene: TRBV9
CDR3 protein: CASSVGVSGRRTEAFF

clone size: few
V gene: TRBV28
CDR3 protein: CASSWTGYGYTF

clone size: once
V gene: TRBV7-9
CDR3 protein: CASSWGQRDTEAFF

clone size: NA
V gene: TRBV19
CDR3 protein: CASSIDSAASSGNTIYF

clone size: NA
V gene: TRBV30
CDR3 protein: CAWSGSGGEYQETQYF

clone size: few
V gene: TRBV7-2
CDR3 protein: CASSFDSGIYGYTF

clone size: once
V gene: TRBV7-7
CDR3 protein: CASSLGGTRNQETQYF

clone size: NA
V gene: TRBV6-5
CDR3 protein: CASSPQGGGSPLHF

clone size: NA
V gene: TRBV7-2
CDR3 protein: CASSSSPRGAGEVSEQFF

clone size: NA
V gene: TRBV11-1
CDR3 protein: CASSPTRTDTQYF

clone size: NA
V gene: TRBV6-1
CDR3 protein: CASSELAGGWEQYF

clone size: NA
V gene: TRBV4-3
CDR3 protein: CASSQEMGGGGYTF

clone size: NA
V gene: TRBV24-1
CDR3 protein: CATSPRDTSTDTQYF

clone size: NA
V gene: TRBV2
CDR3 protein: CASNGLAGAGTGELFF

clone size: NA
V gene: TRBV4-3
CDR3 protein: CASSQALGRGSSYEQYF

clone size: NA
V gene: TRBV18
CDR3 protein: CASSAMEGRNTEAFF

clone size: NA
V gene: TRBV11-2
CDR3 protein: CASSPSGTLYTEAFF